The 12 T cell receptor beta chains below come from one sample, sequenced in a study of blood T cell repertoires in COVID-19 (dated by TCRdb to 2018 to 2020). The library came from the immunoSEQ multiplex PCR assay. The immuneACCESS repertoire file appears here via TCRdb, limited to in-frame rearrangements. These files lack a portion of the clones; in checked studies, under half of the deficit traces to unresolved V genes, and the cause of the others is not known. For this sample there are 310,000 or so clones; around 85% appear just once. 2% to 2.5% of the sample belongs to the ten largest clones. Sequenced material: peripheral blood. The receptors come from a woman in her 30s who had recovered from COVID-19.

Only a few counts were recorded for this clone. This chain uses TRBV5-1 with TRBJ2-7; TRBD2 matches at 7 bases. The V segment lost 7 bases and the J segment 0 bases; nucleotides outside the gene matches: 7. Germline V gene data show CDR1 as SGHRS and CDR2 as YFSETQ. This CDR3 region has 14 residues. The CDR3 DNA reads TGCGCCAGCTCGGAGGCGGGGGTCTCCTACGAGCAGTACTTC. It is translated as CASSEAGVSYEQYF.

The chain employs TRBV7-2 and TRBJ1-4; 7 nucleotides line up with TRBD1. The V and J ends lost 4 bases and 7 bases, in that order; junction bases with no gene match: 6. Germline values: CDR1 SGHTA, CDR2 FQGNSA. The CDR3 sequence is 14 residues long. In DNA, the CDR3 is TGTGCCAGCAGCTCTCGACAGGGACCTGAAAAACTGTTTTTT. Translation: CASSSRQGPEKLFF.

The chain combines TRBV10-3 with TRBJ1-2; D unresolved. V gave up 10 bases and J gave up 3 bases, with 24 bases separating them. The CDR3 contains 16 residues. The germline V gene encodes CDR1 ENHRY and CDR2 SYGVKD. The CDR3 sequence is CATWIEYGSSYYGYTF. CDR3 nucleotides: TGTGCCACCTGGATTGAGTACGGGTCGTCCTACTATGGCTACACCTTC.

The rearrangement uses TRBV7-2 and TRBJ2-3; no reliable D call. The ends were cut back, 5 bases at V and 3 bases at J, with 15 bases in the middle. The CDR3 length is 15 residues. Germline values: CDR1 SGHTA, CDR2 FQGNSA. The CDR3 sequence: CASSLAYFETDTQYF. DNA for the CDR3: TGTGCCAGCAGCCTCGCCTACTTTGAGACAGATACGCAGTATTTT.

V is TRBV6-5 and J is TRBJ1-6; D call uncertain. V lost 7 bases and J lost 0, with 10 bases in between. The CDR3 loop spans 15 amino acids. CDR1 is MNHEY, CDR2 SVGAGI, per germline. The CDR3 nucleotides read TGTGCCAGCAATCTTCGTAGCTCCTATAATTCACCCCTCCACTTT. It encodes CASNLRSSYNSPLHF.

This clone was counted once. The chain employs TRBV5-1 and TRBJ2-1, with 8 bases fitting TRBD1. Germline CDR1 SGHRS, CDR2 YFSETQ. The CDR3 covers 13 residues. Germline trimming cut 0 bases from V and 10 bases from J; bases unmatched to any gene: 3. For the CDR3, the DNA is TGCGCCAGCAGCTTGGGACAGGGGAAGGAGCAGTTCTTC. Translating it yields CASSLGQGKEQFF.

The chain couples TRBV2 to TRBJ1-4, with TRBD1 matching over 7 bases. Germline V lookup: CDR1 SNHLY, CDR2 FYNNEI. CDR3 length: 15 residues. Trimming took 6 bases from V and 5 from J; bases not matched to a gene: 9. The CDR3 DNA is TGTGCCAGCAGGACAGGGCCATATACCAATGAAAAACTGTTTTTT. Protein: CASRTGPYTNEKLFF.

The chain recombines TRBV12-3 or TRBV12-4 with TRBJ1-1; TRBD1 might be the D (6 bases). V dropped 4 bases and J dropped 4 bases, with 10 bases sitting between them. The CDR3 has 13 residues. This chain's CDR3 is CASSYRVTTEAFF. CDR3 sequence (DNA): TGTGCCAGCAGTTACAGGGTCACCACTGAAGCTTTCTTT.

The rearrangement uses TRBV5-4 and TRBJ1-2, with D tentatively TRBD1 (5 bases). Trimming shortened V by 3 bases and J by 8 bases, and 17 bases separated the two germline ends. The CDR3 consists of 14 residues. Germline lookup yields CDR1 SGHNT and CDR2 YYREEE (reference sequence). The DNA of the CDR3 is TGTGCCAGCAGCTCCCCGGGGGGACGGGGAGGCTACACCTTC. It encodes CASSSPGGRGGYTF. The variable domain in full, completed from reference TRBV5-4 and TRBJ1-2, reads ETGVTQSPTHLIKTRGQQVTLRCSSQSGHNTVSWYQQALGQGPQFIFQYYREEENGRGNFPPRFSGLQFPNYSSELNVNALELDDSALYLCASSSPGGRGGYTFGSGTRLTVV.

V and J are TRBV19 and TRBJ2-7; 10 bases are a match to TRBD2. Germline V lookup: CDR1 LNHDA, CDR2 SQIVND (reference sequence). The ends lost 1 base at V and 7 bases at J; junction bases unmatched: 4. The CDR3 is 14 residues long. The DNA of the CDR3 is TGTGCCAGTAGTATAGGGACTAGCGGTTCTGAGCAGTACTTC. Amino acid sequence: CASSIGTSGSEQYF. Looking up the rest from reference TRBV19 and TRBJ2-7 gives the full variable domain: DGGITQSPKYLFRKEGQNVTLSCEQNLNHDAMYWYRQDPGQGLRLIYYSQIVNDFQKGDIAEGYSVSREKKESFPLTVTSAQKNPTAFYLCASSIGTSGSEQYFGPGTRLTVT.

The chain has TRBV12-3 or TRBV12-4 and TRBJ1-6, with 8 bases lining up with TRBD1. Trimming took 6 bases from V and 10 from J; bases not matched to a gene: 5. The CDR3 has 13 residues. In DNA, the CDR3 is TGTGCCAGCAGCCCGACAGGGGAGTCACCCCTCCACTTT. It translates to CASSPTGESPLHF.

This rearrangement joins TRBV27 to TRBJ2-1; 10 bases are a match to TRBD1. Looked up from germline, CDR1 is MNHEY and CDR2 is SMNVEV (reference sequence). J gave up 12 bases and V 6 bases, and 14 bases lay outside the gene matches. The CDR3 runs 15 residues. The CDR3, as DNA: TGTGCCAGCAGACCCCGGGACAGGGGTCTAGGTGGGCAGTTCTTC. Translating it yields CASRPRDRGLGGQFF.